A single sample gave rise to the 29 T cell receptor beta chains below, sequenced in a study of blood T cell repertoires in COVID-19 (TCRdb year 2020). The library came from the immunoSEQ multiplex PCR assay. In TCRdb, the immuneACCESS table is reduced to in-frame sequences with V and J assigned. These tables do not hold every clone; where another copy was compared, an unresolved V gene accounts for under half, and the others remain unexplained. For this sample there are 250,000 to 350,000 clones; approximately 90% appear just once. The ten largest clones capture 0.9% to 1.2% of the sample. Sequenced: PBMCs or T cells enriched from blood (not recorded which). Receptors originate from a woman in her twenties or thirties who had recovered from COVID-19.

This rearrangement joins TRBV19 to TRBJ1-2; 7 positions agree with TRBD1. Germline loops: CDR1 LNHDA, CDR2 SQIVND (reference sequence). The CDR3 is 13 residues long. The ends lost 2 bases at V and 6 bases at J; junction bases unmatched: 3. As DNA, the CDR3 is TGTGCCAGTAGTATACAGGGGGAGGATGGCTACACCTTC. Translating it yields CASSIQGEDGYTF.

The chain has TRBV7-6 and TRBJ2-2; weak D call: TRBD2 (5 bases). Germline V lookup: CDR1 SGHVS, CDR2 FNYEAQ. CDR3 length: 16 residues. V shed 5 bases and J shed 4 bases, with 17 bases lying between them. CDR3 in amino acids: CASSPNSARGTGELFF. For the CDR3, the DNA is TGTGCCAGCAGCCCTAACAGTGCCCGGGGCACCGGGGAGCTGTTTTTT.

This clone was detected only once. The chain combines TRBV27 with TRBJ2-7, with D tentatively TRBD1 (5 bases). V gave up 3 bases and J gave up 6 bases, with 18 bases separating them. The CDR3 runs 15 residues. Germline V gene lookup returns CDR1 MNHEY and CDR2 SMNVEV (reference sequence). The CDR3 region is CASSLKGATGFEQYF. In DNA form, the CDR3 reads TGTGCCAGCAGTTTGAAAGGGGCGACGGGTTTCGAGCAGTACTTC.

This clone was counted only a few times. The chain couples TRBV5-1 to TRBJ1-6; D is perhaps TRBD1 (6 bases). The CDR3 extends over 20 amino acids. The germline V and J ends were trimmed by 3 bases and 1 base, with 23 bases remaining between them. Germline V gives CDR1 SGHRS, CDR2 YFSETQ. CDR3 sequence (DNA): TGCGCCAGCAGCTGGGGAACAGGGAAGAGCCTTCCGTCCTATAATTCACCCCTCCACTTT. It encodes CASSWGTGKSLPSYNSPLHF.

The CDR3: CASSQGAADTEAFF. The DNA of the CDR3 is TGTGCCAGCAGCCAAGGGGCGGCGGACACTGAAGCTTTCTTT. The chain combines TRBV7-2 with TRBJ1-1; D is possibly TRBD1 (5 bases). V lost 5 bases, J lost 3 bases, and 13 bases lay in between. This CDR3 spans 14 amino acids. In germline, CDR1 is SGHTA, CDR2 FQGNSA.

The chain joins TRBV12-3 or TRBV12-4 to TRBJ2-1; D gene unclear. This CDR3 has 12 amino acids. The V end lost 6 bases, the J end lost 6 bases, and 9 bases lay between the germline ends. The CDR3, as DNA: TGTGCCAGCAGGGTAGTCCCCAATGAGCAGTTCTTC. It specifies CASRVVPNEQFF.

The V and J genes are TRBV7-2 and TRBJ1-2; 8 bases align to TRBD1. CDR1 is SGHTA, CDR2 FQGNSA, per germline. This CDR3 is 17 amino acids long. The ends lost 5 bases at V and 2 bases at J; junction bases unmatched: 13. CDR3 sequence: CASSLNPGQGGNYGYTF. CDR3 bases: TGTGCCAGCAGCCTAAACCCAGGACAGGGAGGGAACTATGGCTACACCTTC.

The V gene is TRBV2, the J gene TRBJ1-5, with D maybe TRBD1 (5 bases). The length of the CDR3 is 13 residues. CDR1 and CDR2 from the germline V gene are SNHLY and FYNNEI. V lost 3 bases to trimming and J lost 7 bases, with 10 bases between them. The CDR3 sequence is CASSEGGVQPQHF. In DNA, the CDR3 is TGTGCCAGCAGTGAGGGGGGAGTGCAGCCCCAGCATTTT. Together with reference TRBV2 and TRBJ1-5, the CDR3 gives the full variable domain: EPEVTQTPSHQVTQMGQEVILRCVPISNHLYFYWYRQILGQKVEFLVSFYNNEISEKSEIFDDQFSVERPDGSNFTLKIRSTKLEDSAMYFCASSEGGVQPQHFGDGTRLSIL.

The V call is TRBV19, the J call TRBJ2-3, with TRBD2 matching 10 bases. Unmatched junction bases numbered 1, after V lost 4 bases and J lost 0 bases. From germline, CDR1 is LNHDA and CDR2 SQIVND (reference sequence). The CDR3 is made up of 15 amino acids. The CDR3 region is CASSTSGSSTDTQYF. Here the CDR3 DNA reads TGTGCCAGTAGTACTAGCGGGAGCAGCACAGATACGCAGTATTTT. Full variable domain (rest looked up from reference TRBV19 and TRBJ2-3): DGGITQSPKYLFRKEGQNVTLSCEQNLNHDAMYWYRQDPGQGLRLIYYSQIVNDFQKGDIAEGYSVSREKKESFPLTVTSAQKNPTAFYLCASSTSGSSTDTQYFGPGTRLTVL.

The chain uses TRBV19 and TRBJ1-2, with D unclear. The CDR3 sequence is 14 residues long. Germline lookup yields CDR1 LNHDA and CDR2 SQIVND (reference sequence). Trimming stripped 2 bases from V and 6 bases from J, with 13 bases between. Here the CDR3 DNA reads TGTGCCAGTAGTATACTCGCGGGAAAGGATGGCTACACCTTC. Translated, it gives CASSILAGKDGYTF. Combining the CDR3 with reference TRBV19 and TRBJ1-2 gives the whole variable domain DGGITQSPKYLFRKEGQNVTLSCEQNLNHDAMYWYRQDPGQGLRLIYYSQIVNDFQKGDIAEGYSVSREKKESFPLTVTSAQKNPTAFYLCASSILAGKDGYTFGSGTRLTVV.

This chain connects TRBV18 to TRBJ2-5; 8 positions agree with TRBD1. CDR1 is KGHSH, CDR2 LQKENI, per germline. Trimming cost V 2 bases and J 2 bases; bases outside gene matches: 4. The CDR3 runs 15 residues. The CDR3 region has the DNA TGTGCCAGCTCACCATTAAGGACAGGGCAAGAGACCCAGTACTTC. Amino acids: CASSPLRTGQETQYF.

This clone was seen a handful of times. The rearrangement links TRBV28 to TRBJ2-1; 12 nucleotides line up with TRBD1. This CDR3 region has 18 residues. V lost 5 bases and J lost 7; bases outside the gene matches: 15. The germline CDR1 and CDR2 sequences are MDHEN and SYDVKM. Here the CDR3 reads CASSTPIGGQGAPNEQFF. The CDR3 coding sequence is TGTGCCAGCAGTACCCCTATAGGGGGACAGGGGGCGCCAAATGAGCAGTTCTTC.

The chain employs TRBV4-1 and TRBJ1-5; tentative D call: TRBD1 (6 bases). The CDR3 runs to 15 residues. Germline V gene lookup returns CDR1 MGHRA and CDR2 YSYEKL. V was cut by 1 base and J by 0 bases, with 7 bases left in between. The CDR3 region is CASSQGTVSNQPQHF. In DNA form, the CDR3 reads TGCGCCAGCAGCCAAGGGACAGTTAGCAATCAGCCCCAGCATTTT.

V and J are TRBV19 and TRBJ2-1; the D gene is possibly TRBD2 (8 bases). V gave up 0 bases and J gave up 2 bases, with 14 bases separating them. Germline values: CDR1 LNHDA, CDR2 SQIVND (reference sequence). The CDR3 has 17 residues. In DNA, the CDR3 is TGTGCCAGTAGTATAGAAGGGACTAGGGGGCCCTACAATGAGCAGTTCTTC. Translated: CASSIEGTRGPYNEQFF.

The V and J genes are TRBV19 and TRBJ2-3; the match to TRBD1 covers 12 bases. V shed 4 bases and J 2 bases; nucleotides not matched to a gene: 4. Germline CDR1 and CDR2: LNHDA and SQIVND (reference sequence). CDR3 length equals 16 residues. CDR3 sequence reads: CASSTGQGAITDTQYF. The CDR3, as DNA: TGTGCCAGTAGTACGGGACAGGGGGCCATCACAGATACGCAGTATTTT.

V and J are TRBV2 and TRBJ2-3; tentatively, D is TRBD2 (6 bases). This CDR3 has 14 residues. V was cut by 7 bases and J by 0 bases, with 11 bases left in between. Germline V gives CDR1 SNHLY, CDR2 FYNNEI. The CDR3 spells CASKSGPSTDTQYF. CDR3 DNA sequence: TGTGCCAGCAAGAGCGGGCCAAGCACAGATACGCAGTATTTT.

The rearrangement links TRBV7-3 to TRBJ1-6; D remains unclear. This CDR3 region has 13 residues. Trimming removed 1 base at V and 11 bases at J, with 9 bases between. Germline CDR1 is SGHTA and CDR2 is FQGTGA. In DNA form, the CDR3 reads TGTGCCAGCAGCTTAAAGCCCGGTACACCCCTCCACTTT. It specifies CASSLKPGTPLHF.

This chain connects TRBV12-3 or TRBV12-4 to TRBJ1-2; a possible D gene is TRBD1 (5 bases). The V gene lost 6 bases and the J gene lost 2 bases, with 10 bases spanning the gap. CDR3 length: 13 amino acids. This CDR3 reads CASRDISNYGYTF. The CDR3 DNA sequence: TGTGCCAGCAGGGACATTTCCAACTATGGCTACACCTTC.

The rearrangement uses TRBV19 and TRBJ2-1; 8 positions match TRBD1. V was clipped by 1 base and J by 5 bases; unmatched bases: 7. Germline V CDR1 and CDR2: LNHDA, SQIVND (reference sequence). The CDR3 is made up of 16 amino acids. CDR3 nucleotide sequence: TGTGCCAGTAGTATAGGAACCGGGACAGGAAACAATGAGCAGTTCTTC. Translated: CASSIGTGTGNNEQFF.

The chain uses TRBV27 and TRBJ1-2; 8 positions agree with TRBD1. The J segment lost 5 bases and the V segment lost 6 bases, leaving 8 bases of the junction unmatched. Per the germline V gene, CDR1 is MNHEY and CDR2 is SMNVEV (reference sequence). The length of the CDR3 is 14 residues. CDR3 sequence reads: CASRGQGLYYGYTF. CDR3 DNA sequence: TGTGCCAGCAGAGGACAGGGCCTTTATTATGGCTACACCTTC.

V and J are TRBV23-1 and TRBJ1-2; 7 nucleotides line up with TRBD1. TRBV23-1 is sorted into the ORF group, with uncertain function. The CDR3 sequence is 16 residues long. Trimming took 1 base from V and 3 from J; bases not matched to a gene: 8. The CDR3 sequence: CASSQYHGRGDYGYTF. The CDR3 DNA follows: TGCGCCAGCAGTCAATATCATGGCAGGGGGGACTATGGCTACACCTTC.

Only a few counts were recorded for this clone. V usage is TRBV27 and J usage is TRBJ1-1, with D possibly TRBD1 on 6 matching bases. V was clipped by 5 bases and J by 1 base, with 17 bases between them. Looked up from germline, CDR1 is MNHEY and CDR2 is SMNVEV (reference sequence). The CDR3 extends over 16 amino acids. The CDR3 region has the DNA TGTGCCAGCAGTACGTACAGGGTAAGTAAGAACACTGAAGCTTTCTTT. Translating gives CASSTYRVSKNTEAFF.

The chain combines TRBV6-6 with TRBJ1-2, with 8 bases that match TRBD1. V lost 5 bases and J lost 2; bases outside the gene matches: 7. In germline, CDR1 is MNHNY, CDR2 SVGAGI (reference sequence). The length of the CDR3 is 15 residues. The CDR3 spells CASSTSDRGNYGYTF. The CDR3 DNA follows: TGTGCCAGCAGTACCTCCGACAGGGGCAACTATGGCTACACCTTC.

CDR3: CASSQETGSSPLHF. The DNA of the CDR3 is TGCGCCAGCAGCCAGGAAACAGGGTCCTCACCCCTCCACTTT. The chain employs TRBV4-3 and TRBJ1-6, with D possibly matching TRBD1 (6 bases). V lost 3 bases and J lost 10, with 13 bases in between. CDR3 length: 14 amino acids. Germline loops: CDR1 LGHNA, CDR2 YSLEER.

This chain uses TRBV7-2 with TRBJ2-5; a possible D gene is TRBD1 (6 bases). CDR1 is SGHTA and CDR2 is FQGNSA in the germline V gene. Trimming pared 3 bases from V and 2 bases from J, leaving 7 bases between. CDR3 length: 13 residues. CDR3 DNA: TGTGCCAGCAGCTTCAGGGGTCAAGAGACCCAGTACTTC. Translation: CASSFRGQETQYF.

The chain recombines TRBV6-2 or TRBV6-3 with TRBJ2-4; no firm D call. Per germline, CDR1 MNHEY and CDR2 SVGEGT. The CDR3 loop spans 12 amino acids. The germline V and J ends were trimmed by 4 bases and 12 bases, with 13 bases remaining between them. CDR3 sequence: CASSSTYSGQYF. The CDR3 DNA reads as TGTGCCAGCAGTTCGACCTATTCGGGTCAGTACTTC.

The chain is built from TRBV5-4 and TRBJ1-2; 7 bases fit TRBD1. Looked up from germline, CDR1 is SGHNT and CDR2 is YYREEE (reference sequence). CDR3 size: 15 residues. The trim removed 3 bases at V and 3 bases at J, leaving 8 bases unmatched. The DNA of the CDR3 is TGTGCCAGCAGCTCCTTGACAGGGTTCCACTATGGCTACACCTTC. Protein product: CASSSLTGFHYGYTF.

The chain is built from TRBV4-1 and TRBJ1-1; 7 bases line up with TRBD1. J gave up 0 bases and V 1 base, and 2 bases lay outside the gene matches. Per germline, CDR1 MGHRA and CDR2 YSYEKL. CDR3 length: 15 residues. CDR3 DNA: TGCGCCAGCAGCCAAGTGAGGGGGCTGAACACTGAAGCTTTCTTT. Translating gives CASSQVRGLNTEAFF.

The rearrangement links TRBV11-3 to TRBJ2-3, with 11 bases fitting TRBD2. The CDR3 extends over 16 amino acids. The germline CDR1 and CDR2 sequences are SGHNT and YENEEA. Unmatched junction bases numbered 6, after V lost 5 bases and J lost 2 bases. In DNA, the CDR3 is TGTGCCAGCAGCCTGGGGACTAGCGGAAACACAGATACGCAGTATTTT. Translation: CASSLGTSGNTDTQYF.